This passage covers 17 T cell receptor beta chains from one sample sequenced in a study of CD8 T cells in ankylosing spondylitis. Study-level points and caveats: Roughly eight highly homologous variants made up a TCR beta motif that seemed to typify ankylosing spondylitis blood.

Each CDR3 protein is one row after TCRdb ran MiXCR on the 5' RACE reads. The data contain around 770,000 distinct CDR3 sequences, 15% to 20% of them singletons. These receptors' targets are unknown. Sequencing was done on a sample of blood, either unsorted or a sorted T cell fraction (not recorded which). The receptors stem from a male donor with ankylosing spondylitis.

The chain recombines TRBV5-6 with TRBJ1-1; D gene uncertain. Germline CDR1 reads SGHDT; CDR2 reads YYEEEE. V was trimmed by 0 bases and J by 1 base, leaving 10 bases between them. The CDR3 sequence is 15 residues long. CDR3 nucleotides: TGTGCCAGCAGCTTGGGGTACAACCCGAACACTGAAGCTTTCTTT. Protein sequence: CASSLGYNPNTEAFF.

This clonotype was detected only a few times. The J gene is TRBJ1-5, the V gene TRBV5-1; TRBD1 might be the D (5 bases). The length of the CDR3 is 15 residues. The V gene lost 4 bases and the J gene lost 0 bases, with 11 bases spanning the gap. Germline V gives CDR1 SGHRS, CDR2 YFSETQ. In DNA, the CDR3 is TGCGCCAGCAGCCCCACAGACAGTAGCAATCAGCCCCAGCATTTT. This codes for CASSPTDSSNQPQHF. Using reference TRBV5-1 and TRBJ1-5 for the parts outside the CDR3, the full variable domain is KAGVTQTPRYLIKTRGQQVTLSCSPISGHRSVSWYQQTPGQGLQFLFEYFSETQRNKGNFPGRFSGRQFSNSRSEMNVSTLELGDSALYLCASSPTDSSNQPQHFGDGTRLSIL.

The chain employs TRBV2 and TRBJ2-3, with 7 bases lining up with TRBD2. Germline CDR1 SNHLY, CDR2 FYNNEI. V gave up 2 bases and J gave up 0 bases; unmatched junction bases: 11. The CDR3 extends over 18 amino acids. This CDR3 reads CASSELASGPTSTDTQYF. The CDR3 nucleotides are TGTGCCAGCAGTGAATTGGCTAGCGGACCCACTAGCACAGATACGCAGTATTTT.

This chain joins TRBV27 and TRBJ2-5; D is ambiguous. With 3 bases removed from V and 1 base from J, the gap between germline ends came to 12 bases. The length of the CDR3 is 15 residues. CDR1 is MNHEY and CDR2 is SMNVEV in the germline V gene (reference sequence). CDR3 DNA: TGTGCCAGCAGTTTCTTAGGAAACCTCCAAGAGACCCAGTACTTC. This codes for CASSFLGNLQETQYF.

The V and J genes are TRBV7-2 and TRBJ2-5; 8 positions match TRBD1. The junction had 3 bases not matched to a gene; V was cut back by 5 bases and J by 4 bases. The CDR3 loop spans 13 amino acids. Germline CDR1 SGHTA, CDR2 FQGNSA. The DNA for the CDR3 is TGTGCCAGCAGCCGTGGACAGGGAGAGACCCAGTACTTC. It specifies CASSRGQGETQYF.

In this sample, this clonotype turned up a few times. V is TRBV12-3 or TRBV12-4 and J is TRBJ2-1, with TRBD1 matching 8 bases. Trimming at V came to 6 bases and at J to 10 bases, leaving 5 bases not matched to a gene. The CDR3 has 12 residues. The CDR3 DNA follows: TGTGCCAGCAGGGTACAGGGGGTAGAGCAGTTCTTC. Translation gives CASRVQGVEQFF.

This clonotype has a handful of counts. The V and J genes are TRBV6-8 and TRBJ2-2; 13 bases fit TRBD2. This CDR3 is 16 amino acids long. The germline V gene encodes CDR1 MNHGY and CDR2 SAAAGT. Unmatched junction bases numbered 5, after V lost 5 bases and J lost 5 bases. Here the CDR3 DNA reads TGTGCCAGCAGTAAAGGGACTAGCGGGAATACCGGGGAGCTGTTTTTT. It codes for CASSKGTSGNTGELFF.

The chain couples TRBV24-1 to TRBJ2-3; 8 positions agree with TRBD2. Losses at the gene ends were 4 bases for V and 2 bases for J; bases not matched to a gene: 7. This CDR3 region has 16 residues. Germline lookup yields CDR1 KGHDR and CDR2 SFDVKD. CDR3 protein: CATSDNPAGVTDTQYF. CDR3 DNA sequence: TGTGCCACCAGTGACAATCCAGCGGGAGTCACAGATACGCAGTATTTT.

Only a few counts were recorded for this clonotype. The rearrangement uses TRBV20-1 and TRBJ2-6; 9 bases map to TRBD1. The CDR3 runs to 18 residues. V shed 6 bases and J 0 bases; nucleotides not matched to a gene: 12. Germline CDR1 DFQATT, CDR2 SNEGSKA (reference sequence). The CDR3 protein is CSAKPPGQGLSGANVLTF. The CDR3 bases are TGCAGTGCCAAACCACCGGGACAGGGACTCTCTGGGGCCAACGTCCTGACTTTC.

This clonotype was counted between two and nine times. The V and J genes are TRBV20-1 and TRBJ2-3; 13 nucleotides align to TRBD2. The CDR3 spans 16 residues. Germline V gene data show CDR1 as DFQATT and CDR2 as SNEGSKA (reference sequence). The ends lost 3 bases at V and 2 bases at J; junction bases unmatched: 5. The CDR3 bases are TGCAGTGCTAGTGCTGGGACTAGCGGGAACACAGATACGCAGTATTTT. It translates to CSASAGTSGNTDTQYF.

The chain uses TRBV14 and TRBJ1-2; D is uncertain. V was trimmed by 5 bases and J by 0 bases, leaving 13 bases between them. CDR3 length: 15 amino acids. Germline V gene data show CDR1 as SGHDN and CDR2 as FVKESK. CDR3 nucleotides: TGTGCCAGCAGCTCCCGTGGCACCACTAACTATGGCTACACCTTC. Residues: CASSSRGTTNYGYTF.

The CDR3 coding sequence is TGTGCCAGCAGCCCTCGCTCGGCAAGAAACACCGGGGAGCTGTTTTTT. Translated, it gives CASSPRSARNTGELFF. The J gene is TRBJ2-2, the V gene TRBV7-8, with D unresolved. The CDR3 length is 16 residues. Germline V gene sequence: CDR1 SGHVS, CDR2 FQNEAQ. V was cut by 5 bases and J by 2 bases, with 15 bases left in between.

The chain carries TRBV3-1 and TRBJ1-5; weak D call: TRBD1 (5 bases). Germline loops: CDR1 LGHDT, CDR2 YNNKEL (reference sequence). This CDR3 has 18 amino acids. Trimming removed 0 bases from V and 0 bases from J, with 15 bases in between. The CDR3: CASSQERVWTPSNQPQHF. The CDR3 nucleotides read TGTGCCAGCAGCCAAGAAAGAGTATGGACACCTAGCAATCAGCCCCAGCATTTT.

This clonotype was counted between two and nine times. The chain recombines TRBV7-8 with TRBJ1-1; 7 positions agree with TRBD1. Germline V CDR1 and CDR2: SGHVS, FQNEAQ. After removal of 1 base from V and 8 bases from J, the junction contained 10 bases not matched to a gene. The CDR3 contains 15 residues. The CDR3 is CASSLELGRGLEAFF. As DNA, the CDR3 is TGTGCCAGCAGCTTAGAATTGGGGAGGGGGCTCGAAGCTTTCTTT.

This clonotype was counted between two and nine times. The chain links TRBV27 to TRBJ2-1, with 10 bases aligning to TRBD2. CDR1 and CDR2 from the germline V gene are MNHEY and SMNVEV (reference sequence). The V gene end was trimmed by 2 bases and the J gene end by 4 bases; junction bases not matched to a gene: 8. CDR3 size: 17 residues. CDR3 sequence reads: CASSLSPSGGPYNEQFF. The DNA of the CDR3 is TGTGCCAGCAGTTTAAGTCCTAGCGGGGGCCCTTACAATGAGCAGTTCTTC.

Only a few counts were recorded for this clonotype. The V gene is TRBV6-2 or TRBV6-3, the J gene TRBJ1-1; no definite D call. Per germline, CDR1 MNHEY and CDR2 SVGEGT. CDR3 size: 13 residues. Deletions cut 6 bases from V and 6 bases from J, with 14 bases between. The CDR3 spells CASSTGPPAEAFF. In DNA, the CDR3 is TGTGCCAGCAGCACCGGACCGCCCGCTGAAGCTTTCTTT.

The genes are TRBV28 and TRBJ2-7, with no clear D. Germline V gene data show CDR1 as MDHEN and CDR2 as SYDVKM. V was pared by 1 base and J by 0 bases, with 13 bases between. The CDR3 totals 16 residues. The chain's CDR3 is CASSLLLGLSSYEQYF. The CDR3 coding sequence is TGTGCCAGCAGTTTATTGCTGGGCCTGAGCTCCTACGAGCAGTACTTC.